This T cell receptor beta chain was recorded in a study of CD8 T cells in Susac syndrome. Reverse transcription of about 0.5 to 1 ug RNA was carried out with random hexamers. Across 54 Vbeta and 13 Jbeta, TCR beta CDR3 was amplified with immunoSEQ multiplex PCR. One entry per CDR3 protein, called by TCRdb with MiXCR from the immunoSEQ multiplex PCR reads. The repertoire holds roughly 200,000 distinct CDR3 sequences, with 90% to 95% as singletons. TCR beta from blood CD8+ and CD4+ T cells was sequenced. While CD8+ and CD4+ T cells were isolated negatively, TEMRA cells were enriched by FACS. The CDR3 runs 14 residues. Deletions cut 4 bases from V and 0 bases from J, with 7 bases between. Germline assignment: CDR1 SGHVS and CDR2 FNYEAQ.

The V gene is TRBV7-6, the J gene TRBJ2-1; D is ambiguous. Sequencing input: CD4+ T cells from PBMCs. The TCR sequence derives from a human donor in good health. The CDR3 here is CASSSGYSYNEQFF. DNA for the CDR3: TGTGCCAGCAGCTCAGGTTACTCCTACAATGAGCAGTTCTTC. Based on the CDR3 plus reference TRBV7-6 and TRBJ2-1, the full variable domain is GAGVSQSPRYKVTKRGQDVALRCDPISGHVSLYWYRQALGQGPEFLTYFNYEAQQDKSGLPNDRFSAERPEGSISTLTIQRTEQRDSAMYRCASSSGYSYNEQFFGPGTRLTVL.